This T cell receptor beta chain was profiled in a study (dated by TCRdb to the early 2010s). V sheds 5 bases and J sheds 1 base, leaving 15 bases between their ends. Including cysteine and phenylalanine, the CDR3 has 16 amino acids. The CDR3 DNA has 48 bases and is translated from base 1. The germline V gene (reference sequence) sets CDR1 to MNHEY and CDR2 to SMNVEV. By its share of the sample, this clonotype is medium-sized (0.01 to 0.1%). Its antigen specificity is not known. No much larger clone exists at a distance of one base, and base qualities are not known. Sequencing relied on an Illumina Genome Analyzer IIx. The public sequencing data were trimmed at Q25 with fastp and processed into clonotypes with MiXCR by TCRdb, which kept only in-frame beta chains. Rows are unified per CDR3 protein, each entry keeping the most common DNA and genes. This sample gives 6,500 to 7,500 distinct CDR3 sequences in total; roughly 32% of them show up just once. More than 20% of the sample belongs to the ten largest clones.

The TCR sequence derives from a human donor. Sequenced material: blood. The sequence joins TRBV27 to TRBJ2-1, with TRBD1 as a weak D call on 6 bases. CDR3 protein: CASSPHSGQSYNEQFF. The DNA reads TGTGCCAGCAGTCCTCACTCTGGACAGTCCTACAATGAGCAGTTCTTC.